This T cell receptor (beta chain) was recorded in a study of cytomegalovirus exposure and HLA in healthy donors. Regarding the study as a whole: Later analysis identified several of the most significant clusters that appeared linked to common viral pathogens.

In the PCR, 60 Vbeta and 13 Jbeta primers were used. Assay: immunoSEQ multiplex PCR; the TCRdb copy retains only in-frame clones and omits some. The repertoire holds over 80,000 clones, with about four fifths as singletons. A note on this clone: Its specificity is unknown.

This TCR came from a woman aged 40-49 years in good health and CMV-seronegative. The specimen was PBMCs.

Here the CDR3 DNA reads TGTGCCAGCACCACCTACTTAATAGGCTTTGGTACAGATCCGTCCACCATATATTTT. Protein product: CASTTYLIGFGTDPSTIYF. The chain is built from TRBV5-6 and TRBJ1-3; no firm D call. The V end was cut by 6 bases, the J end by 9 bases, with 34 bases between. Germline values: CDR1 SGHDT, CDR2 YYEEEE. The CDR3 is made up of 19 amino acids.